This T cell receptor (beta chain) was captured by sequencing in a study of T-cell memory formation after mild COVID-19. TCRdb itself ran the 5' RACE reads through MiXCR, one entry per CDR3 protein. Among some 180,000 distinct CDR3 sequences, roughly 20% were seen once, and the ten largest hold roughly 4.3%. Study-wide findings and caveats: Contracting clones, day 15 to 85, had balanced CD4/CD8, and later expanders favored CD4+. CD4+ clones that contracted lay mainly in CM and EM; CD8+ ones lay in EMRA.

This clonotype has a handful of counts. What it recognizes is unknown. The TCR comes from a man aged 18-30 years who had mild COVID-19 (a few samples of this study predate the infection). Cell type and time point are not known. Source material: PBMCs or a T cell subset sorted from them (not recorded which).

DNA of the CDR3: TGCGCCAGCAGCCAAGGGGTAGCGGGGGGTTACAATGAGCAGTTCTTC. Translating gives CASSQGVAGGYNEQFF. This chain connects TRBV4-3 to TRBJ2-1; TRBD2 matches 10 bases. V gave up 1 base and J gave up 4 bases; unmatched junction bases: 4. This CDR3 spans 16 amino acids. CDR1 is LGHNA and CDR2 is YSLEER in the germline V gene.